Included here is one T cell receptor beta chain sequence, with context. This specimen belongs to a study of blood T cell repertoires in COVID-19. This CDR3 is built from 16 residues. The V gene end was trimmed by 4 bases and the J gene end by 1 base; junction bases not matched to a gene: 9. CDR1 LGHDT and CDR2 YNNKEL come from the germline V gene (reference sequence). The table came from immunoSEQ multiplex PCR; TCRdb's copy has only in-frame clones and leaves some out. Of roughly 380,000 clones listed, about 89% are singletons. The chain links TRBV3-1 (or the pseudogene TRBV3-2) to TRBJ1-1, with 7 positions matching TRBD1. The TCR was taken from a woman in her forties with COVID-19, enrolled during active disease. The sequenced sample was peripheral blood. The CDR3 nucleotides read TGTGCCAGCAGCCCGCGACAGGGAAGGGCGAACACTGAAGCTTTCTTT. Its translation: CASSPRQGRANTEAFF.